This T cell receptor (beta chain) was sequenced in a study of CD8+ T cells in alopecia areata. CD4+ cells underwent sorting into CD25+CD127- cells for roughly 5 patients. RNA extraction was followed by reverse transcription into cDNA, which acted as the sequencing template. The assay was immunoSEQ multiplex PCR, and TCRdb's table has in-frame clones only and misses some. The sample carries approximately 13,000 clones, 45% to 60% recorded once. CDR1 MDHEN and CDR2 SYDVKM come from the germline V gene. The CDR3 has 12 amino acids. Trimming pared 6 bases from V and 7 bases from J, leaving 12 bases between.

V is TRBV28 and J is TRBJ1-1; possible D gene TRBD1, 6 bases. The TCR was taken from a human donor with alopecia areata. Sample: CD4+ Tregs sorted from blood. The CDR3 region has the DNA TGTGCCAGCAGCTGGGGGGGGCTTGAAGCTTTCTTT. Encoded protein: CASSWGGLEAFF.